These 25 T cell receptor beta chains share one sample of origin, sequenced in a study of regulatory T cells in long-lasting Graves disease. Time point meaning: newly diagnosed GD, antithyroid drugs for less than 3 months. Scientists built the TCR library using RNA that was extracted from PBMCs. TCR beta libraries were built with iRepertoire HTBI primers and Arm-PCR of CDR3 regions. TCRdb re-analysed the multiplex PCR reads in MiXCR, keeping a single row per CDR3 protein. The sample consists of roughly 220,000 distinct CDR3 sequences, about a sixth of them appearing once. The sequencing here drew on peripheral blood mononuclear cells (PBMCs), taken at new diagnosis, from a patient treated with antithyroid drugs. The receptors originated from a female donor with Graves disease.

This clonotype was detected many times. The V and J genes are TRBV7-2 and TRBJ2-1; TRBD2 aligns across 8 bases. The V and J ends lost 2 bases and 1 base, in that order; junction bases with no gene match: 1. The CDR3 sequence is 15 residues long. Germline V gene data show CDR1 as SGHTA and CDR2 as FQGNSA. CDR3 nucleotide sequence: TGTGCCAGCAGCTTAAGCGGGGGTTCCTACAATGAGCAGTTCTTC. Amino acids: CASSLSGGSYNEQFF.

This clonotype was picked up many times. The CDR3 DNA reads TGTGCCAGCAGCAAGGAGGCTAGCGGATCCTACGAGCAGTACTTC. Translation gives CASSKEASGSYEQYF. This chain joins TRBV7-2 and TRBJ2-7; 7 bases map to TRBD2. Unmatched junction bases numbered 8, after V lost 5 bases and J lost 1 base. This CDR3 region has 15 residues. Germline lookup yields CDR1 SGHTA and CDR2 FQGNSA.

This clonotype was counted ten times or more. This sequence joins TRBV19 and TRBJ2-7; 7 nucleotides line up with TRBD1. V gave up 8 bases and J gave up 2 bases; unmatched junction bases: 3. Germline CDR1 and CDR2: LNHDA and SQIVND (reference sequence). The CDR3 is 12 residues long. Written as DNA, the CDR3 is TGTGCCAGTCGGGACAGAGCCTACGAGCAGTACTTC. Amino acid sequence: CASRDRAYEQYF.

This clonotype was seen many times. The chain uses TRBV6-5 and TRBJ2-2; unclear D gene. The CDR3 length is 14 residues. V lost 4 bases and J 7 bases, leaving 13 bases between the germline ends. CDR1 and CDR2 (germline): MNHEY, SVGAGI. The CDR3 nucleotides are TGTGCCAGCAGTTCGAGGTTGGCAAACGGGGAGCTGTTTTTT. Translation: CASSSRLANGELFF.

In its sample, this clonotype was seen many times. The genes are TRBV4-2 and TRBJ2-7; 9 positions agree with TRBD1. Unmatched junction bases numbered 13, after V lost 4 bases and J lost 6 bases. CDR1 is LGHNA, CDR2 YNFKEQ, per germline. The length of the CDR3 is 16 residues. The CDR3 region has the DNA TGTGCCAGCAGCCCTTATCTCGGGACAGGGCCAAGCGAGCAGTACTTC. This encodes CASSPYLGTGPSEQYF.

This clonotype was recorded at least ten times. The chain links TRBV2 to TRBJ1-1, with D possibly TRBD1 on 5 matching bases. CDR3 length: 13 amino acids. V dropped 6 bases and J dropped 2 bases, with 10 bases sitting between them. Looked up from germline, CDR1 is SNHLY and CDR2 is FYNNEI. The CDR3 DNA sequence: TGTGCCAGCAGCGGGGCCCCCAACACTGAAGCTTTCTTT. Translated, it gives CASSGAPNTEAFF.

This rearrangement joins TRBV19 to TRBJ2-1, with 11 bases identical to TRBD2. Unmatched junction bases numbered 3, after V lost 3 bases and J lost 8 bases. Germline values: CDR1 LNHDA, CDR2 SQIVND (reference sequence). The CDR3 totals 14 residues. The CDR3 loop reads CASSITSGSYEQFF. The CDR3 DNA sequence: TGTGCCAGTAGTATTACTAGCGGGAGCTATGAGCAGTTCTTC.

This clonotype was counted at least ten times. The chain links TRBV20-1 to TRBJ2-7; D unresolved. V lost 6 bases and J 3 bases, leaving 15 bases between the germline ends. Looked up from germline, CDR1 is DFQATT and CDR2 is SNEGSKA (reference sequence). The CDR3 runs 13 residues. Here the CDR3 reads CSAQPTGSYEQYF. The CDR3 DNA sequence: TGCAGTGCCCAGCCCACCGGCAGCTACGAGCAGTACTTC.

This clonotype was seen many times. The CDR3 sequence: CASSSRQGSYEMAGNTIYF. Written as DNA, the CDR3 is TGTGCCAGCAGTTCCCGACAGGGATCTTACGAAATGGCTGGAAACACCATATATTTT. The chain recombines TRBV6-2 or TRBV6-3 with TRBJ1-3, with TRBD1 matching over 7 bases. This CDR3 region has 19 residues. The V and J ends lost 4 bases and 2 bases, in that order; junction bases with no gene match: 17. CDR1 is MNHEY, CDR2 SVGEGT, per germline.

This clonotype was observed at least ten times. The chain combines TRBV20-1 with TRBJ2-1; TRBD2 agrees at 8 bases. J was trimmed by 8 bases and V by 5 bases; bases with no gene match: 14. Germline CDR1 is DFQATT and CDR2 is SNEGSKA (reference sequence). This CDR3 has 15 residues. CDR3 nucleotide sequence: TGCAGTGCTCCCGACAGCGGGAGAGGGGCGGATGAGCAGTTCTTC. It is translated as CSAPDSGRGADEQFF.

The J gene is TRBJ2-3, the V gene TRBV7-9; tentative D call: TRBD1 (6 bases). This CDR3 is built from 14 residues. CDR1 is SEHNR, CDR2 FQNEAQ, per germline (reference sequence). V was cut by 6 bases and J by 4 bases, with 14 bases left in between. The DNA for the CDR3 is TGTGCCAGCAGGGACTGGCAGGGGCCAGATACGCAGTATTTT. This translates into CASRDWQGPDTQYF.

This clonotype has a count of ten or more. V gene TRBV12-3 or TRBV12-4 combines with J gene TRBJ2-7; no clear D. Trimming removed 8 bases at V and 2 bases at J, with 4 bases between. The CDR3 spans 10 residues. The CDR3, as DNA: TGTGCCAGCGGGACCTACGAGCAGTACTTC. It specifies CASGTYEQYF.

As to this clonotype: An end of the junction does not agree with germline; a read error may underlie this. The V call is TRBV7-7, the J call TRBJ2-3; no clear D. CDR1 and CDR2 from the germline V gene are SSHAT and FNYEAQ (reference sequence). The CDR3 is 12 amino acids. CDR3 in DNA: TGTGCTAGCAGCAGGTTTGGGGATACGCAGTATTTT. It is translated as CASSRFGDTQYF.

The chain carries TRBV6-2 or TRBV6-3 and TRBJ1-4; TRBD1 aligns across 10 bases. Germline V CDR1 and CDR2: MNHEY, SVGEGT. CDR3 size: 18 residues. Trimming took 5 bases from V and 6 from J; bases not matched to a gene: 15. CDR3 loop: CASSQRDRGAVNHEKLFF. The CDR3 DNA is TGTGCCAGCAGTCAACGGGACAGGGGCGCGGTCAACCATGAAAAACTGTTTTTT.

This clonotype was detected ten times or more. The chain recombines TRBV10-3 with TRBJ1-2; TRBD1 agrees at 9 bases. The CDR3 runs to 15 residues. CDR1 is ENHRY and CDR2 is SYGVKD in the germline V gene. V shed 2 bases, J shed 6 bases, and the junction held 7 bases outside the gene matches. CDR3 in amino acids: CAISEMGQGNDGYTF. The CDR3 DNA is TGTGCCATCAGTGAGATGGGACAGGGAAACGATGGCTACACCTTC.

This clonotype has at least ten counts. V gene TRBV15 combines with J gene TRBJ2-5, with D possibly being TRBD1 or TRBD2 (5 bases each). The CDR3 has 14 amino acids. The germline V gene encodes CDR1 LNHNV and CDR2 YYDKDF (reference sequence). Trimming took 3 bases from V and 2 from J, leaving 10 bases between them. The DNA of the CDR3 is TGTGCCACCAGCAGTCTGGGACGGCAAGAGACCCAGTACTTC. It codes for CATSSLGRQETQYF. The full variable domain, in which reference TRBV15 and TRBJ2-5 provide the parts outside the CDR3, is DAMVIQNPRYQVTQFGKPVTLSCSQTLNHNVMYWYQQKSSQAPKLLFHYYDKDFNNEADTPDNFQSRRPNTSFCFLDIRSPGLGDTAMYLCATSSLGRQETQYFGPGTRLLVL.

This clonotype was detected only a few times. The gene calls are TRBV4-1 and TRBJ1-2, with D hard to call. The CDR3 has 16 amino acids. The germline V gene encodes CDR1 MGHRA and CDR2 YSYEKL. V was shortened by 5 bases and J by 4 bases, with 20 bases between the two germline ends. The DNA of the CDR3 is TGCGCCAGCAGCGGAACGGGCGCGGCAGAGAGCTATGGCTACACCTTC. Protein product: CASSGTGAAESYGYTF.

This rearrangement joins TRBV7-8 to TRBJ2-4, with a weak D call TRBD1 (6 bases). With 5 bases removed from V and 3 bases from J, the gap between germline ends came to 20 bases. The germline V gene has CDR1 SGHVS and CDR2 FQNEAQ. The CDR3 spans 17 residues. The CDR3 DNA reads TGTGCCAGCAGCCTCCAACCAGGGGACGGTGTCAAAAACATTCAGTACTTC. Amino acids: CASSLQPGDGVKNIQYF.

This clonotype was found many times. V is TRBV20-1 and J is TRBJ1-1; weak D call: TRBD1 (6 bases). This CDR3 spans 13 amino acids. V was cut by 6 bases and J by 1 base, with 12 bases left in between. The germline V gene encodes CDR1 DFQATT and CDR2 SNEGSKA (reference sequence). The CDR3 sequence is CSALGAENTEAFF. CDR3 nucleotide sequence: TGCAGTGCGCTGGGGGCAGAGAACACTGAAGCTTTCTTT.

In regard to this clonotype: With a far larger clone one base away, a read error is the likely cause. In DNA form, the CDR3 reads TGCAGTGCCAACCAAGCCAATGAGCGGTTCTTC. Residues: CSANQANERFF. This sequence joins TRBV20-1 and TRBJ2-4; possible D gene TRBD2, 5 bases. Germline values: CDR1 DFQATT, CDR2 SNEGSKA (reference sequence). The CDR3 has 11 residues.

This clonotype was picked up many times. This chain uses TRBV5-1 with TRBJ1-2, with D perhaps matching TRBD1 (5 bases). This CDR3 comprises 14 residues. The germline gives CDR1 SGHRS, CDR2 YFSETQ. V dropped 4 bases and J dropped 0 bases, with 10 bases sitting between them. The CDR3 region has the DNA TGCGCCAGCAGCGGAGGGACCCCTAACTATGGCTACACCTTC. Encoded protein: CASSGGTPNYGYTF.

The rearrangement uses TRBV4-2 and TRBJ1-6, with 9 bases matching TRBD1. Germline V gives CDR1 LGHNA, CDR2 YNFKEQ. V lost 3 bases and J lost 4; bases outside the gene matches: 4. CDR3 length: 16 residues. The CDR3 DNA sequence: TGTGCCAGCAGCCAGGACAGGGGAGAGTATAATTCACCCCTCCACTTT. Translation: CASSQDRGEYNSPLHF.

As regards this clonotype: This likely came from a read error, as a far larger clone is one base away. The gene calls are TRBV7-3 and TRBJ1-2; maybe TRBD1 (5 bases). Germline assignment: CDR1 SGHTA and CDR2 FQGTGA. CDR3 length equals 14 residues. CDR3 amino acids: CASRATESNYGYIF. The CDR3 DNA reads TGTGCCAGCAGAGCGACAGAATCTAACTATGGCTACATCTTC.

This clonotype was observed many times. This chain links TRBV10-3 with TRBJ2-1; 15 bases are shared with TRBD2. Germline V gene sequence: CDR1 ENHRY, CDR2 SYGVKD. This CDR3 spans 15 amino acids. J gave up 8 bases and V 6 bases, and 5 bases lay outside the gene matches. The CDR3 DNA sequence: TGTGCCATCAGCGGGACTAGCGGGAGGTTGGATGAGCAGTTCTTC. This translates into CAISGTSGRLDEQFF.

This clonotype was seen many times. The chain employs TRBV6-2 or TRBV6-3 and TRBJ2-5; tentatively, D is TRBD1 (5 bases). The germline V gene has CDR1 MNHEY and CDR2 SVGEGT. V shed 2 bases and J shed 3 bases, with 7 bases lying between them. The CDR3 totals 13 residues. The chain's CDR3 is CASSYRQKETQYF. The CDR3 region has the DNA TGTGCCAGCAGTTACCGACAGAAAGAGACCCAGTACTTC.